This is a list of T cell receptor beta chains from one sample in a study of OX40 agonist ivuxolimab in advanced cancers. Sequencing used immunoSEQ multiplex PCR; TCRdb keeps in-frame clones, though not all of them. The table records approximately 49,000 clones, 70% to 85% of them present only once. This specimen was CD4+ or CD8+ T cells sorted from blood, taken in a trial of the OX40 agonist ivuxolimab. The receptors originated from an adult with an advanced solid tumor such as melanoma, head and neck, liver or kidney cancer. The CDR3 runs from the conserved cysteine through the conserved F or W. The order of the fields is V gene, J gene, clone size, CDR3 protein. Only part of the rows carry a size: once, few, many, or a class if the clone is expanded.

>TRBV7-2|TRBJ2-5|NA
CASSLAGALETQYF
>TRBV5-6|TRBJ2-1|few
CASSFSPSGSRSEQFF
>TRBV27|TRBJ1-4|NA
CASRGSHNEKLFF
>TRBV27|TRBJ2-5|NA
CASSIHRENRETQYF
>TRBV5-1|TRBJ2-7|few
CASRWSDRDSYEQYF
>TRBV2|TRBJ2-3|NA
CASTGVTDTQYF
>TRBV7-2|TRBJ2-1|NA
CASSFSGENNEQFF
>TRBV6-5|TRBJ2-3|NA
CASSLHAELAKNF
>TRBV12-5|TRBJ2-1|NA
CASGLVLGGRANEQFF
>TRBV15|TRBJ1-5|few
CATSSPGGTSNQPQHF
>TRBV5-1|TRBJ2-7|NA
CASSLIGSYEQYF
>TRBV6-1|TRBJ2-7|NA
CASKGQRPSYEQYF
>TRBV5-3|TRBJ1-6|NA
CARSLGQGYSPLHF
>TRBV29-1|TRBJ2-7|NA
CSVSPRTGGYEQYF
>TRBV7-9|TRBJ1-2|NA
CASSLGHRQGANYGYTF
>TRBV2|TRBJ1-1|few
CASSSPLFGQGDTEAFF
>TRBV5-1|TRBJ2-7|NA
CASSLATSASSYEQYF
>TRBV5-4|TRBJ2-1|NA
CASSLAASGEQFF
>TRBV11-2|TRBJ2-2|NA
CASSSLRGPGELFF
>TRBV7-2|TRBJ2-7|NA
CASIPSTGSYEQYF
>TRBV6-5|TRBJ1-1|NA
CASRSVQTNTEAFF
>TRBV5-6|TRBJ2-1|NA
CASNLLGGQMSEQFF
>TRBV11-1|TRBJ2-7|NA
CASSVKRVPSYEQYF
>TRBV2|TRBJ1-1|NA
CASSEKSTSNTEAFF
>TRBV28|TRBJ1-4|few
CASSFLGANEKLFF
>TRBV5-1|TRBJ2-7|NA
CASSLTGEPYEQYF
>TRBV10-3|TRBJ2-3|NA
CACKRGFTDTQYF
>TRBV12-2|TRBJ1-5|NA
CASRPTYSGTGGGWGNQPQHF
>TRBV6-5|TRBJ1-6|NA
CASRGGSSNSPLHF
>TRBV6-4|TRBJ2-3|once
CASSVGRGDTQYF
>TRBV9|TRBJ2-5|NA
CASSGIGLGTQYF
>TRBV5-4|TRBJ2-1|NA
CASSLPSGRRNEQFF
>TRBV27|TRBJ2-5|NA
CASGNNGPLNQETQYF
>TRBV19|TRBJ2-7|NA
CASSTGTGAYEQYF
>TRBV5-1|TRBJ1-6|NA
CASSATGNSPLHF
>TRBV7-9|TRBJ1-1|NA
CASSFRTGGASPEAFF
>TRBV5-8|TRBJ2-1|NA
CASSFWDLRGNEQFF
>TRBV5-4|TRBJ2-7|NA
CASSLEGTAYEQYF
>TRBV30|TRBJ2-7|NA
CAWKGSFGGRYEQYF
>TRBV5-4|TRBJ1-3|NA
CASSPGQFGNTIYF
>TRBV6-5|TRBJ1-3|few
CASSSTGNSGNTIYF
>TRBV18|TRBJ1-2|NA
CASSPPAGGRRYGYTF
>TRBV28|TRBJ1-4|NA
CASVGNRGNEKLFF
>TRBV2|TRBJ2-1|NA
CASSEALAGAGEQFF
>TRBV29-1|TRBJ1-4|NA
CSVDSGFEKLFF